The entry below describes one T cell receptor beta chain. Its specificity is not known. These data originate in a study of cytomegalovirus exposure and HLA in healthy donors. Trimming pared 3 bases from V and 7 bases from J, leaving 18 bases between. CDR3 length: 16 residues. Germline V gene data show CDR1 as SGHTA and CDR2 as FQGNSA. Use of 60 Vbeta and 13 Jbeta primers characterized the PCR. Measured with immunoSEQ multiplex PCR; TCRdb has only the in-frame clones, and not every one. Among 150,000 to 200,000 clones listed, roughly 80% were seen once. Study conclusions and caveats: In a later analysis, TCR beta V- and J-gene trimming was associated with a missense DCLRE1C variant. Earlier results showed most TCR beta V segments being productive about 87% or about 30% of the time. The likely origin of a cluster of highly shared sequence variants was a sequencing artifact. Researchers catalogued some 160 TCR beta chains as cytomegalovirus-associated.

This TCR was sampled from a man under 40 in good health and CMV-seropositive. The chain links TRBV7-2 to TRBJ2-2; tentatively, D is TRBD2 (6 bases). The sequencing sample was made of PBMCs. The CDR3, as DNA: TGTGCCAGCAGCTTCCCACTTTGGGGGGAGGACGGGGAGCTGTTTTTT. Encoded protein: CASSFPLWGEDGELFF.